The entry below describes one T cell receptor beta chain. The data derive from a study of blood T cell repertoires in COVID-19. Turning to the study itself: Donors in the United States, Italy and Spain gave samples during acute or convalescent COVID-19. The analysed material was cDNA or gDNA that came from T cells, B-cell-depleted T cells, or PBMCs.

Per the original data handling: Amplification from reference gene primers served as the basis for estimated nucleated cell counts. Some clones are missing from TCRdb's copy, which holds only in-frame ones; the method was immunoSEQ multiplex PCR. The V and J calls and clone size come from that table; D and trimming were worked out from the DNA. Of about 240,000 clones in the sample, about 82% were seen once. Germline V gives CDR1 MDHEN, CDR2 SYDVKM. V shed 5 bases and J 5 bases; nucleotides not matched to a gene: 4. This CDR3 has 14 amino acids. This receptor was obtained from a woman aged 55-69 years with active or convalescent COVID-19. The chain couples TRBV28 to TRBJ1-5; 9 positions agree with TRBD1. Sample: peripheral blood. The CDR3 nucleotides read TGTGCCAGCAGTACTACAGGGGGCTATCAGCCCCAGCATTTT. This sequence encodes CASSTTGGYQPQHF.